Listed here are 13 T cell receptor beta chains from one sample, sequenced in a study of T cells in Graves' hyperthyroidism and ophthalmopathy. Amplification yielded TCR beta CDR3 regions, with RNA transcripts as the source. Using the HTBI primer set, a first-round RT-PCR was run on the TCR CDR3. TCRdb re-called the multiplex PCR reads with MiXCR, one entry per CDR3 protein. The sample lists 250,000 to 300,000 distinct CDR3 sequences; roughly 15% were seen once. The sequenced sample consisted of blood. The receptors were gathered from a woman aged 25 to 39 with Graves' hyperthyroidism that later progressed to Graves' ophthalmopathy.

This clonotype was detected ten times or more. V is TRBV11-2 and J is TRBJ2-3, with TRBD2 as a possible D gene (6 bases). V was trimmed by 2 bases and J by 2 bases, leaving 14 bases between them. The CDR3 spans 16 residues. Per germline, CDR1 SGHAT and CDR2 FQNNGV. The CDR3 protein is CASSLFGGGITDTQYF. CDR3 DNA: TGTGCCAGCAGCTTATTCGGGGGAGGAATCACAGATACGCAGTATTTT.

This clonotype showed up many times. The chain joins TRBV28 to TRBJ2-7; possibly TRBD1 for D (6 bases). This CDR3 spans 14 amino acids. Trimming removed 1 base from V and 2 bases from J, with 9 bases in between. CDR1 and CDR2 (germline): MDHEN, SYDVKM. The CDR3 region is CASSLFDRTYEQYF. The CDR3 DNA reads as TGTGCCAGCAGTTTATTTGACAGGACCTACGAGCAGTACTTC.

This clonotype has ten or more counts. This rearrangement joins TRBV28 to TRBJ2-7; TRBD1 agrees at 7 bases. CDR1 MDHEN and CDR2 SYDVKM come from the germline V gene. With 6 bases clipped from V and 8 bases from J, the junction kept 7 bases outside the gene matches. The CDR3 has 12 residues. The chain's CDR3 is CASSPGQLKQYF. For the CDR3, the DNA is TGTGCCAGCAGCCCGGGACAGCTGAAGCAGTACTTC.

This clonotype has a count of ten or more. The rearrangement uses TRBV7-2 and TRBJ2-3; perhaps TRBD2 as D (5 bases). The CDR3 is 16 amino acids. Trimming took 5 bases from V and 6 from J, leaving 21 bases between them. Germline V CDR1 and CDR2: SGHTA, FQGNSA. The CDR3 nucleotides read TGTGCCAGCAGCCCGACCGCTCCGCGAGGCGGGGATACGCAGTATTTT. The encoded protein is CASSPTAPRGGDTQYF.

This clonotype was observed a handful of times. This chain links TRBV7-6 with TRBJ2-7; 9 nucleotides align to TRBD2. V lost 0 bases to trimming and J lost 0 bases; unmatched junction nucleotides: 3. This CDR3 has 16 amino acids. Looked up from germline, CDR1 is SGHVS and CDR2 is FNYEAQ. CDR3 DNA sequence: TGTGCCAGCAGCTTAGCGGCTAGCGGGACCTCCTACGAGCAGTACTTC. This encodes CASSLAASGTSYEQYF.

This clonotype was recorded a few times. This chain joins TRBV19 and TRBJ2-7, with TRBD1 matching over 7 bases. Germline assignment: CDR1 LNHDA and CDR2 SQIVND (reference sequence). V trimming: 0 bases; J trimming: 0 bases; junction bases outside the gene matches: 5. The CDR3 is made up of 16 amino acids. CDR3 region: CASSIDRDSLSYEQYF. In DNA form, the CDR3 reads TGTGCCAGTAGTATAGATCGGGACAGCCTCTCCTACGAGCAGTACTTC.

This clonotype was found many times. The gene calls are TRBV18 and TRBJ2-3; no definite D call. Germline assignment: CDR1 KGHSH and CDR2 LQKENI. V lost 0 bases, J lost 5 bases, and 9 bases lay in between. This CDR3 has 14 amino acids. As DNA, the CDR3 is TGTGCCAGCTCACCACCCTTCGATGGAGATACGCAGTATTTT. Translation: CASSPPFDGDTQYF.

This clonotype was counted between two and nine times. The chain joins TRBV4-2 to TRBJ2-1; 7 nucleotides line up with TRBD2. The junction had 5 bases not matched to a gene; V was cut back by 4 bases and J by 8 bases. The CDR3 covers 13 residues. Germline CDR1 reads LGHNA; CDR2 reads YNFKEQ. This CDR3 is CASSPTSADEQFF. CDR3 in DNA: TGTGCCAGCAGCCCCACTAGCGCGGATGAGCAGTTCTTC.

This clonotype was recorded at least ten times. This chain uses TRBV3-1 with TRBJ2-7; 10 nucleotides match TRBD2. J was trimmed by 2 bases and V by 2 bases; bases with no gene match: 6. The CDR3 extends over 16 amino acids. Germline V gene data show CDR1 as LGHDT and CDR2 as YNNKEL (reference sequence). The CDR3 DNA reads as TGTGCCAGCAGCCAACAGGCTAGCGGGAGACCCTACGAGCAGTACTTC. This gives the protein CASSQQASGRPYEQYF.

This clonotype was seen repeatedly, ten times or more. This chain links TRBV18 with TRBJ2-3, with a possible D match to TRBD2 (6 bases). Trimming left V 1 base short and J 0 bases short, with 8 bases between. Per the germline V gene, CDR1 is KGHSH and CDR2 is LQKENI. The CDR3 is 15 residues long. The CDR3 region has the DNA TGTGCCAGCTCACCACTAGCGGAAAGCACAGATACGCAGTATTTT. Translated: CASSPLAESTDTQYF.

This clonotype was counted at least ten times. The V and J genes are TRBV3-1 and TRBJ1-1, with 10 bases matching TRBD1. J was trimmed by 7 bases and V by 0 bases; bases with no gene match: 11. This CDR3 has 17 residues. The germline CDR1 and CDR2 sequences are LGHDT and YNNKEL (reference sequence). CDR3 DNA: TGTGCCAGCAGCCAAGACGACAGGGGGCGCGGTCTCCGTGAAGCTTTCTTT. Translated, it gives CASSQDDRGRGLREAFF.

There are many counts of this clonotype. The chain is built from TRBV12-3 or TRBV12-4 and TRBJ2-1; 15 bases agree with TRBD2. The CDR3 length is 19 residues. With 0 bases clipped from V and 6 bases from J, the junction kept 9 bases outside the gene matches. CDR3 DNA sequence: TGTGCCAGCAGTTTAGCGCCTCCGGGACTAGCGGGAGGAGGCAATGAGCAGTTCTTC. Its protein product is CASSLAPPGLAGGGNEQFF.

This clonotype is a singleton in its sample. V is TRBV18 and J is TRBJ1-6, with 8 bases identical to TRBD1. Germline lookup yields CDR1 KGHSH and CDR2 LQKENI. This CDR3 spans 15 amino acids. V shed 4 bases, J shed 9 bases, and the junction held 8 bases outside the gene matches. CDR3 sequence: CASSQLGQGSSPLHF. The DNA of the CDR3 is TGTGCCAGCTCACAACTAGGACAGGGCAGTTCACCCCTCCACTTT.